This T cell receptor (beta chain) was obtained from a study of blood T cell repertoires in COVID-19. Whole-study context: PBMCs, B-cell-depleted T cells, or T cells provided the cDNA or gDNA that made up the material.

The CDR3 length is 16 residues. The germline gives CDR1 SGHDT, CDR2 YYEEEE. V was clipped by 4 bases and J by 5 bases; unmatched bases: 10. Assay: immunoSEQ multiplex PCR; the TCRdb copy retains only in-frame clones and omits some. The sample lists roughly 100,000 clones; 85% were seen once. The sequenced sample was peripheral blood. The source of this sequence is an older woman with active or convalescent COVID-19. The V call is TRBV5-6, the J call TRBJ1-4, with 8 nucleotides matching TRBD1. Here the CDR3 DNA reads TGTGCCAGCAGCCTCACGTACAGGGGGGAAAATGAAAAACTGTTTTTT. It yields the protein CASSLTYRGENEKLFF.